This T cell receptor beta chain was obtained from a study of blood T cells in healthy people across ages. The table lists this clonotype with many counts. Sample-barcoded 5' priming and a J-beta primer mix drove a second PCR of 7 to 11 cycles. MiXCR, applied by TCRdb to the 5' RACE reads, yields one record per CDR3 protein. The sample contains around 800,000 distinct CDR3 sequences, approximately 48% of which appear only once. This CDR3 has 12 amino acids. V lost 6 bases to trimming and J lost 1 base, with 7 bases between them. This receptor was identified in a man aged 60-69 years in good health. Input material: blood. V usage is TRBV12-3 or TRBV12-4 and J usage is TRBJ2-7, with D perhaps matching TRBD1 (5 bases). Written as DNA, the CDR3 is TGTGCCAGCAGACGACAGTCCTACGAGCAGTACTTC. This translates into CASRRQSYEQYF.